The 15 T cell receptor beta chains below were found in one sample sequenced in a study of human T cells and chemical hapten exposure. Time point reported: patch test 1, 2 weeks after DPC sensitization. Treatment denoted: therapeutic diphenylcyclopropenone sensitization with weekly scalp DPC. TCRdb re-called the RACE reads with MiXCR, one entry per CDR3 protein. This table has some 70,000 distinct CDR3 sequences, 32% appearing once. This specimen was whole blood, taken in connection with sensitization to the hapten diphenylcyclopropenone (DPC). Source of these receptors: a man aged 35-49 years with alopecia areata. Some clones in this sample may be carry-over from other donors' samples.

The V and J genes are TRBV12-3 or TRBV12-4 and TRBJ2-3; 8 bases are shared with TRBD2. The CDR3 spans 14 residues. V was pared by 6 bases and J by 6 bases, with 8 bases of the junction left unmatched. This chain's CDR3 is CASSLGLGLDTQYF. DNA of the CDR3: TGTGCCAGCAGCCTGGGACTAGGTTTGGATACGCAGTATTTT.

About this clonotype itself: A much larger clone lies one base from this, so it may be a read error. V is TRBV12-3 or TRBV12-4 and J is TRBJ2-1; TRBD1 aligns across 10 bases. This CDR3 contains 13 residues. The CDR3 nucleotides are TGTGCCAGCGGGACAGGGGTCCCCAATGGGCAGTTCTTC. It is translated as CASGTGVPNGQFF.

The rearrangement uses TRBV10-3 and TRBJ2-5, with 7 bases matching TRBD2. Per germline, CDR1 ENHRY and CDR2 SYGVKD. V shed 6 bases, J shed 4 bases, and the junction held 8 bases outside the gene matches. CDR3 size: 14 residues. CDR3 coding DNA: TGTGCCATCAGGCCCGGCGGGAGCGGAGAGACCCAGTACTTC. The encoded protein is CAIRPGGSGETQYF.

The chain combines TRBV21-1 with TRBJ2-4; no check of the table's D call, TRBD1, against the DNA was made. TRBV21-1 constitutes a pseudogene. CDR3 length equals 20 residues. The CDR3 here is CASSKGEVRIFEPAKNIQYF. The CDR3 DNA reads as TGTGCCAGCAGCAAGGGGGAAGTCCGAATCTTTGAGCCGGCCAAAAACATTCAGTACTTC.

The J gene is TRBJ2-1, the V gene TRBV5-5; no clear D gene. Germline CDR1 SGHKS, CDR2 YYEKEE (reference sequence). Between the trimmed V and J ends, which lost 0 bases and 15 bases, there was a span of 13 bases. The CDR3 extends over 12 amino acids. The CDR3 here is CASSLGMSSVFF. CDR3 nucleotide sequence: TGTGCCAGCAGCTTGGGTATGTCTTCGGTGTTCTTC.

This clonotype was seen more than once but under ten times. This sequence joins TRBV20-1 and TRBJ1-5; D call uncertain. The CDR3 extends over 13 amino acids. The germline V gene encodes CDR1 DFQATT and CDR2 SNEGSKA (reference sequence). V lost 3 bases to trimming and J lost 4 bases, with 10 bases between them. The CDR3 DNA sequence: TGCAGTGCTAGGGGTACAGATAATCAGCCCCAGCATTTT. Its protein is CSARGTDNQPQHF.

The V call is TRBV5-1, the J call TRBJ2-1; 9 nucleotides agree with TRBD2. Per germline, CDR1 SGHRS and CDR2 YFSETQ. Trimming cost V 1 base and J 7 bases; bases outside gene matches: 9. This CDR3 has 16 amino acids. CDR3 protein: CASSLRREGPRNEQFF. CDR3 sequence (DNA): TGCGCCAGCAGCTTGCGGCGGGAGGGCCCCCGGAATGAGCAGTTCTTC.

The chain uses TRBV29-1 and TRBJ2-5; D may be TRBD1 (7 bases). V lost 7 bases and J 4 bases, leaving 28 bases between the germline ends. This CDR3 has 17 amino acids. Germline V gene data show CDR1 as SQVTM and CDR2 as ANQGSEA. CDR3 in DNA: TGCAGCGCCAGGCGGAGGGGGCAACAGCATGGTACAGAGACCCAGTACTTC. Protein: CSARRRGQQHGTETQYF.

The V call is TRBV20-1, the J call TRBJ2-5; 7 bases are a match to TRBD2. The V gene end was trimmed by 0 bases and the J gene end by 5 bases; junction bases not matched to a gene: 9. CDR1 and CDR2 (germline): DFQATT, SNEGSKA (reference sequence). The CDR3 runs 15 residues. Here the CDR3 DNA reads TGCAGTGCTAGAGAGAGCGGGACCGCTGTGGAGACCCAGTACTTC. This codes for CSARESGTAVETQYF.

In its sample, this clonotype was seen a few times. The chain employs TRBV20-1 and TRBJ2-1; 8 nucleotides align to TRBD2. Germline values: CDR1 DFQATT, CDR2 SNEGSKA (reference sequence). V trimming: 0 bases; J trimming: 0 bases; junction bases outside the gene matches: 16. This CDR3 comprises 20 residues. This CDR3 reads CSARDIEREQDGGSYNEQFF. The CDR3 coding sequence is TGCAGTGCTAGAGATATCGAGCGGGAGCAAGATGGGGGCTCCTACAATGAGCAGTTCTTC.

This clonotype occurred a few times. This chain uses TRBV6-6 with TRBJ1-5; 7 bases align to TRBD1. The J segment lost 7 bases and the V segment lost 5 bases, leaving 8 bases of the junction unmatched. The CDR3 is 14 amino acids. The V gene's germline CDR1 is MNHNY and CDR2 SVGAGI (reference sequence). CDR3: CASSPGQRRQPQHF. The DNA of the CDR3 is TGTGCCAGCAGTCCGGGACAGAGGAGACAGCCCCAGCATTTT.

A few counts support this clonotype. This chain links TRBV6-1 with TRBJ2-3, with 8 bases identical to TRBD1. V was pared by 4 bases and J by 2 bases, with 5 bases of the junction left unmatched. Looked up from germline, CDR1 is MNHNS and CDR2 is SASEGT. The CDR3 is made up of 15 amino acids. CDR3 sequence: CASSGGQGPTDTQYF. The CDR3 nucleotides are TGTGCCAGCAGTGGAGGACAGGGCCCCACAGATACGCAGTATTTT.

The J gene is TRBJ1-1, the V gene TRBV5-6; D uncertain. The CDR3 spans 12 residues. The V gene lost 1 base and the J gene lost 3 bases, with 4 bases spanning the gap. Germline V gene data show CDR1 as SGHDT and CDR2 as YYEEEE. The CDR3 DNA reads as TGTGCCAGCAGCTTGCGGGACACTGAAGCTTTCTTT. Amino acids: CASSLRDTEAFF.

V and J are TRBV20-1 and TRBJ1-1; TRBD1 aligns across 7 bases. The germline V gene encodes CDR1 DFQATT and CDR2 SNEGSKA (reference sequence). This CDR3 spans 14 amino acids. The V gene end was trimmed by 6 bases and the J gene end by 4 bases; junction bases not matched to a gene: 11. The CDR3 nucleotides are TGCAGTGCCAGACTAGGCAGGGGGAGCACTGAAGCTTTCTTT. It specifies CSARLGRGSTEAFF.

The chain carries TRBV27 and TRBJ1-3; D gene unclear. The germline V and J ends were trimmed by 6 bases and 2 bases, with 2 bases remaining between them. This CDR3 spans 11 amino acids. Germline V gives CDR1 MNHEY, CDR2 SMNVEV (reference sequence). The CDR3 loop reads CASRAGNTIYF. The CDR3 DNA reads as TGTGCCAGCAGAGCTGGAAACACCATATATTTT.